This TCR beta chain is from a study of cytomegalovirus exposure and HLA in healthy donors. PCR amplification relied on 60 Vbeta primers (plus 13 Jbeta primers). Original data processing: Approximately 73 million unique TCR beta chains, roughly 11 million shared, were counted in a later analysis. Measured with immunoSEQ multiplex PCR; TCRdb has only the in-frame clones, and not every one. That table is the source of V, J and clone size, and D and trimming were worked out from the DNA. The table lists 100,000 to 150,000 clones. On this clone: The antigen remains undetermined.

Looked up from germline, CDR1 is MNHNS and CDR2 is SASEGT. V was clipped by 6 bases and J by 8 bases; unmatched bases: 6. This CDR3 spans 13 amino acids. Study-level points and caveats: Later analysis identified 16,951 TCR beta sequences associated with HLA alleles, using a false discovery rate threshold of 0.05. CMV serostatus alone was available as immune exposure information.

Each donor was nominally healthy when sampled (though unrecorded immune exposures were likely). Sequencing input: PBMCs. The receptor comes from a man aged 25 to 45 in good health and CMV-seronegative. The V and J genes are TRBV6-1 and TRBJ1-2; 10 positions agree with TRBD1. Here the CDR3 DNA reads TGTGCCAGCAGGACAGGGGGCGCGGAAGGCTACACCTTC. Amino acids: CASRTGGAEGYTF.